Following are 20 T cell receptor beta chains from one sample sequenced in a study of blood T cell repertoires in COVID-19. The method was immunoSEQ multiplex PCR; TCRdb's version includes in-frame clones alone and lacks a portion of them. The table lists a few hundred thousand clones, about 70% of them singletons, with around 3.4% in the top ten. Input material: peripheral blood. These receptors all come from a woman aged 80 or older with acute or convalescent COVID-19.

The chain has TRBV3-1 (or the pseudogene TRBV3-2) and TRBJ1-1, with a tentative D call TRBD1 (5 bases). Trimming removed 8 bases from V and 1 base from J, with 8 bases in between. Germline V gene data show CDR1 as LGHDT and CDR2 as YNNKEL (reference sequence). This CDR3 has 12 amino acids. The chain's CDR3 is CASSTANTEAFF. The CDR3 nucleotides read TGTGCCAGCTCGACAGCGAACACTGAAGCTTTCTTT.

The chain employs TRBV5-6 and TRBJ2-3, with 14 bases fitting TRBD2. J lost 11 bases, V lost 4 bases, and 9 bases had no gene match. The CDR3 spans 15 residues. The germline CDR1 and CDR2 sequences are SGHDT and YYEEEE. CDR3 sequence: CASSMRLAGGRVQYF. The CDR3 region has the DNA TGTGCCAGCAGCATGCGACTAGCGGGAGGGAGAGTGCAGTATTTT.

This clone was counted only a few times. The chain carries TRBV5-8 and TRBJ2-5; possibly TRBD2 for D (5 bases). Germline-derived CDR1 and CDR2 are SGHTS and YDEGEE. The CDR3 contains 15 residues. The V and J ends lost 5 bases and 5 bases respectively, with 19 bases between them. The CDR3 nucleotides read TGTGCCAGCAGTCGTGCCACTAGTGCGCGGGAGACCCAGTACTTC. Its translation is CASSRATSARETQYF.

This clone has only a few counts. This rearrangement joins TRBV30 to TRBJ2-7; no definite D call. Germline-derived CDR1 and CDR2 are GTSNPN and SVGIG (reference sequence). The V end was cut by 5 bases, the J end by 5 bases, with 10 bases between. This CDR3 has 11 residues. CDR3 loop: CAWATSNEQYF. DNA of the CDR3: TGTGCCTGGGCAACTTCGAACGAGCAGTACTTC.

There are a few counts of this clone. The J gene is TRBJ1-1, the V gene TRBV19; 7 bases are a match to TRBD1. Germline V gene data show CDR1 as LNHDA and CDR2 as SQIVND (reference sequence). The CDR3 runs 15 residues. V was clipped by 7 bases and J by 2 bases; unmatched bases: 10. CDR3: CASISSGTVNTEAFF. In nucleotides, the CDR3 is TGTGCCAGTATCTCGTCCGGGACAGTCAACACTGAAGCTTTCTTT. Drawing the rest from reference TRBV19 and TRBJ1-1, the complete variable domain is DGGITQSPKYLFRKEGQNVTLSCEQNLNHDAMYWYRQDPGQGLRLIYYSQIVNDFQKGDIAEGYSVSREKKESFPLTVTSAQKNPTAFYLCASISSGTVNTEAFFGQGTRLTVV.

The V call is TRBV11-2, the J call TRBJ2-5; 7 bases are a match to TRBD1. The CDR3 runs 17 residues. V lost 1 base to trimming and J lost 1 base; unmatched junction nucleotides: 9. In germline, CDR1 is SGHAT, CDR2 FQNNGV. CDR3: CASSLVFQTGTQETQYF. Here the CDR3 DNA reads TGTGCCAGCAGCTTAGTCTTTCAGACAGGGACCCAAGAGACCCAGTACTTC.

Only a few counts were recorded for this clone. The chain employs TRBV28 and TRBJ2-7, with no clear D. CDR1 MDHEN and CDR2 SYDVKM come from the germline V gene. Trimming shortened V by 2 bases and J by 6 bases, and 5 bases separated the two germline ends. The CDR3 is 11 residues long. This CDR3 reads CASSLRSEQYF. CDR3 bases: TGTGCCAGCAGTTTACGGTCCGAGCAGTACTTC. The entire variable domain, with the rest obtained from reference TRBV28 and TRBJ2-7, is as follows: DVKVTQSSRYLVKRTGEKVFLECVQDMDHENMFWYRQDPGLGLRLIYFSYDVKMKEKGDIPEGYSVSREKKERFSLILESASTNQTSMYLCASSLRSEQYFGPGTRLTVT.

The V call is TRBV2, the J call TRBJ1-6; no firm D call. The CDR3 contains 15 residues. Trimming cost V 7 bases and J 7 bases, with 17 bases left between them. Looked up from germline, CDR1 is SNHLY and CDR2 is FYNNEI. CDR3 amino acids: CASITPGYSNSPLHF. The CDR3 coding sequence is TGTGCCAGCATAACTCCGGGGTATAGCAATTCACCCCTCCACTTT.

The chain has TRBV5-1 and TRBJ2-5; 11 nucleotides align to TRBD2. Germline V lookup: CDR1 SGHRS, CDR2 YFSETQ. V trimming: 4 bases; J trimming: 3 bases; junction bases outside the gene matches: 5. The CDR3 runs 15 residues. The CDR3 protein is CASSPSGGKEETQYF. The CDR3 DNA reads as TGCGCCAGCAGCCCTAGCGGGGGGAAGGAAGAGACCCAGTACTTC.

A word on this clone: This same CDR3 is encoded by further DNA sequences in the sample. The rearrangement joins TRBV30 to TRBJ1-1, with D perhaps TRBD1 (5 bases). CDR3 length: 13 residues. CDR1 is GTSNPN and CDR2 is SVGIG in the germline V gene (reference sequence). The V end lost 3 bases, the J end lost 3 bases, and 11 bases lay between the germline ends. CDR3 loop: CAWSVGGDTEAFF. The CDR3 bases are TGTGCCTGGAGCGTGGGGGGGGACACTGAAGCTTTCTTT.

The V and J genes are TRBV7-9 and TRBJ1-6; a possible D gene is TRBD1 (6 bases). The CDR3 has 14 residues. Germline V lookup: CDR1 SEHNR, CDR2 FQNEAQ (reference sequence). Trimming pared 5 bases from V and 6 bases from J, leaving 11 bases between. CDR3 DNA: TGTGCCAGCAGCCGGACAGCACCTAATTCACCCCTCCACTTT. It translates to CASSRTAPNSPLHF.

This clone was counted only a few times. CDR3 residues: CASSRPGLAGAFTDTQYF. The DNA of the CDR3 is TGTGCCAGCAGCCGACCGGGACTAGCGGGGGCCTTCACAGATACGCAGTATTTT. The V and J genes are TRBV7-9 and TRBJ2-3, with 14 nucleotides matching TRBD2. The V gene end was trimmed by 5 bases and the J gene end by 2 bases; junction bases not matched to a gene: 9. Germline V CDR1 and CDR2: SEHNR, FQNEAQ (reference sequence). This CDR3 has 18 amino acids.

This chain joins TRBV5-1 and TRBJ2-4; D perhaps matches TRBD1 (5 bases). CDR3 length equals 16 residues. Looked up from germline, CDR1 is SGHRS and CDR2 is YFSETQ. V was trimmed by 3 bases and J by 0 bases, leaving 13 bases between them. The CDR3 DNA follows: TGCGCCAGCAGCTCAACAGGAGAAATAGCCAAAAACATTCAGTACTTC. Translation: CASSSTGEIAKNIQYF.

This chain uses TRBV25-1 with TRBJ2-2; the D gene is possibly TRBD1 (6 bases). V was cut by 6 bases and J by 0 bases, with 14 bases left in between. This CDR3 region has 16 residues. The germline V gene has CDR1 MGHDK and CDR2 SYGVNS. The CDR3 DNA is TGTGCCAGCAGCGAAACAGGGAAAGCGAACACCGGGGAGCTGTTTTTT. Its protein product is CASSETGKANTGELFF.

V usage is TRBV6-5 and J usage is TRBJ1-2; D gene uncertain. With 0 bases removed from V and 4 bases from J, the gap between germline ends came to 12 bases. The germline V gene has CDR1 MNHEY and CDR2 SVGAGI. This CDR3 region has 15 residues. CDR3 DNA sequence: TGTGCCAGCAGTTACTCGAGGGAGGGTAGCTATGGCTACACCTTC. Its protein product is CASSYSREGSYGYTF.

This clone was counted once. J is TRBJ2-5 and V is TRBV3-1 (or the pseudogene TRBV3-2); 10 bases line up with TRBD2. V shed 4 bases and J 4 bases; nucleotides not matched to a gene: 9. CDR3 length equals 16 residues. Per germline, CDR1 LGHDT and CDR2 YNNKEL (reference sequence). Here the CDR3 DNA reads TGTGCCAGCAGCCTCGGAGCGGGGGGGTTTGGAGAGACCCAGTACTTC. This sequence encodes CASSLGAGGFGETQYF.

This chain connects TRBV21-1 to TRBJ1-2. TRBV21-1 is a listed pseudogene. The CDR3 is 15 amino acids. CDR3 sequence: CASSKGGAHSPGYTF. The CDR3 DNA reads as TGTGCCAGCAGCAAAGGGGGAGCCCACTCCCCTGGCTACACCTTC.

For the CDR3, the DNA is TGTGCCAGTAGCGACCCATTGGGGGAGGTGAGCAATCAGCCCCAGCATTTT. Translated, it gives CASSDPLGEVSNQPQHF. The gene calls are TRBV19 and TRBJ1-5, with TRBD1 as a possible D gene (5 bases). The V gene lost 6 bases and the J gene lost 1 base, with 19 bases spanning the gap. CDR3 length: 17 residues. Per the germline V gene, CDR1 is LNHDA and CDR2 is SQIVND (reference sequence).

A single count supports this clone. The CDR3 loop reads CASSQRGGLFAYNEQFF. Written as DNA, the CDR3 is TGTGCCAGCAGCCAACGAGGCGGACTCTTTGCCTACAATGAGCAGTTCTTC. This chain uses TRBV3-1 (or the pseudogene TRBV3-2) with TRBJ2-1, with D possibly being TRBD2 (5 bases). The CDR3 has 17 amino acids. Germline V gene sequence: CDR1 LGHDT, CDR2 YNNKEL (reference sequence). Trimming cost V 2 bases and J 2 bases, with 16 bases left between them.

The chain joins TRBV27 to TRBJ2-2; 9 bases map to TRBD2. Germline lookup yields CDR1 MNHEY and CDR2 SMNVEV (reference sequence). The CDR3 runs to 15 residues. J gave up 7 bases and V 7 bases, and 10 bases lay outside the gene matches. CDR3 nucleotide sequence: TGTGCCAGCACCGGACTAGCGATCCACAACGGGGAGCTGTTTTTT. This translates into CASTGLAIHNGELFF.